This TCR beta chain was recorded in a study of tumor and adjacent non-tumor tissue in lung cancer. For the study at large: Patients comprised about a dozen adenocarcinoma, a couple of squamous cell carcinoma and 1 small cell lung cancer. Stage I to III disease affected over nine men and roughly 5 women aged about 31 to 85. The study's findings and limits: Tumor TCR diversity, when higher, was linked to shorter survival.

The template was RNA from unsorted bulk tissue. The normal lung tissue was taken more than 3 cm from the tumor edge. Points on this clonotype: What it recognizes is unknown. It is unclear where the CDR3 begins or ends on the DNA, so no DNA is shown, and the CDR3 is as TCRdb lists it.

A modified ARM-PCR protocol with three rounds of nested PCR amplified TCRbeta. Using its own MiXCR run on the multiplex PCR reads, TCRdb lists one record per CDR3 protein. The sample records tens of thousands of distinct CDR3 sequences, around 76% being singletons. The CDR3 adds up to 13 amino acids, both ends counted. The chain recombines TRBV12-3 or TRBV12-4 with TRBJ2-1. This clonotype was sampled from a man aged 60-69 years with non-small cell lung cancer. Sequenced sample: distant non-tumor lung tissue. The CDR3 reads CASSVGVGNEQSF.